These 25 T cell receptor beta chains were all obtained from the same sample, sequenced in a study of tumor and adjacent non-tumor tissue in lung cancer listed by TCRdb under 2018. The library was produced with multiplex PCR. These reads were obtained on an Illumina HiSeq 2500. TCRbeta libraries were constructed through three rounds of nested PCR with primers (Table S4) according to protocols modified from ARM-PCR. The raw public reads went through TCRdb reprocessing: fastp at Q25, MiXCR clone calling, in-frame beta chains kept. Records with the same CDR3 protein are collapsed into one entry carrying the most frequent genes and DNA. A total of some 80,000 distinct CDR3 sequences appear in this sample, over 65% of them only once. 30% to 50% of the sample lies in the top ten. RNA was extracted from bulk unsorted tissue and checked for quality with a NanoDrop ND-1000 and an Agilent 2100. Normal lung samples were distant non-tumor tissue taken more than 3 cm from the tumor edge.

The sample taken for sequencing was distant non-tumor lung tissue. Receptors originate from a man in his sixties or seventies with non-small cell lung cancer.

Regarding this clonotype: No conserved phenylalanine or tryptophan ends this CDR3, so it is likely a read error. The rearrangement joins TRBV6-1 to TRBJ2-7; D gene ambiguous. The CDR3 is 14 amino acids. The germline gives CDR1 MNHNS, CDR2 SASEGT. Trimming stripped 6 bases from V and 5 bases from J, with 17 bases between. The CDR3: CASRGTRVIDEQYL. As DNA, the CDR3 is TGTGCCAGCAGAGGTACAAGGGTGATCGACGAGCAGTACCTC.

Remarks on this clonotype: Its ends do not fully match the called genes, so a read error is possible. The chain combines TRBV28 with TRBJ1-2; D remains unclear. There are 13 residues in the CDR3. CDR1 MDHEN and CDR2 SYDVKM come from the germline V gene. The CDR3 loop is CASSLPSNYVYTF. The CDR3 region has the DNA TGTGCCAGCAGTTTACCCTCCAACTATGTCTACACATTC.

About this clonotype: The conserved phenylalanine or tryptophan is not found at the CDR3 terminus, so this likely reflects a read error. The rearrangement uses TRBV11-2 and TRBJ2-2, with a possible D match to TRBD2 (5 bases). There are 16 residues in the CDR3. CDR1 and CDR2 (germline): SGHAT, FQNNGV. CDR3 region: CTSSLVGTAVTGELFS. The CDR3 nucleotides read TGTACCAGCAGCTTAGTGGGCACAGCGGTTACCGGGGAGCTGTTTTCT.

As to this clonotype: One junction end disagrees with the germline gene, perhaps due to a read error. The gene calls are TRBV11-3 and TRBJ2-3; D uncertain. The CDR3 extends over 15 amino acids. Germline CDR1 is SGHNT and CDR2 is YENEEA. Written as DNA, the CDR3 is TGTGCCAGCACCCGTGAGGAAGTAAGCACAGATGCGCAGTATTTT. This encodes CASTREEVSTDAQYF.

This clonotype was seen a few times. The chain combines TRBV13 with TRBJ2-1; D is tentatively TRBD1 or TRBD2 (5 bases each). The ends were cut back, 0 bases at V and 3 bases at J, with 6 bases in the middle. CDR3 size: 14 residues. The germline V gene has CDR1 PRHDT and CDR2 FYEKMQ (reference sequence). DNA of the CDR3: TGTGCCAGCAGCTTAGGGGGGGACTACAATGAGCAGTTCTTC. Its translation is CASSLGGDYNEQFF. Full variable domain (remainder filled in from reference TRBV13 and TRBJ2-1): AAGVIQSPRHLIKEKRETATLKCYPIPRHDTVYWYQQGPGQDPQFLISFYEKMQSDKGSIPDRFSAQQFSDYHSELNMSSLELGDSALYFCASSLGGDYNEQFFGPGTRLTVL.

The chain links TRBV12-5 to TRBJ1-5; a possible D gene is TRBD1 (5 bases). The ends were cut back, 6 bases at V and 6 bases at J, with 15 bases in the middle. The CDR3 consists of 14 residues. The germline gives CDR1 LGHNT, CDR2 FRNRAP. CDR3 in amino acids: CASGFTTDSQPQHF. For the CDR3, the DNA is TGTGCTAGTGGCTTTACCACTGACAGTCAGCCCCAGCATTTT.

This clonotype was counted a few times. The chain joins TRBV11-3 to TRBJ2-4; weak D call: TRBD2 (6 bases). This CDR3 contains 15 residues. CDR1 and CDR2 from the germline V gene are SGHNT and YENEEA. V was clipped by 5 bases and J by 0 bases, with 11 bases between them. CDR3 loop: CASSPGEVAKNIQYF. DNA of the CDR3: TGTGCCAGCAGCCCGGGGGAGGTAGCCAAAAACATTCAGTACTTC.

The chain employs TRBV29-1 and TRBJ2-7; no definite D call. V was trimmed by 7 bases and J by 4 bases, leaving 20 bases between them. This CDR3 is built from 14 residues. Germline lookup yields CDR1 SQVTM and CDR2 ANQGSEA. The CDR3 nucleotides are TGCAGCGCCCAAGGATCTGAACTAAATTACGAGCAGTACTTC. Translating gives CSAQGSELNYEQYF.

This clonotype was counted many times. The chain is built from TRBV6-6 and TRBJ1-6; perhaps TRBD1 as D (5 bases). V shed 6 bases and J shed 8 bases, with 8 bases lying between them. Germline assignment: CDR1 MNHNY and CDR2 SVGAGI (reference sequence). This CDR3 is built from 12 residues. The CDR3 DNA sequence: TGTGCCAGCAGGGGGACGGATTCACCCCTCCACTTT. This gives the protein CASRGTDSPLHF.

In the case of this clonotype: Sequence at one end of the junction differs from germline and may be a read error. The chain recombines TRBV10-3 with TRBJ2-1; a possible D gene is TRBD2 (5 bases). Germline V gene lookup returns CDR1 ENHRY and CDR2 SYGVKD. The CDR3 contains 14 residues. CDR3 nucleotides: TGTGCCATTAGTGGTACTAGATCCGGAAATGTGCAGTTCTTC. Translated, it gives CAISGTRSGNVQFF.

For this clonotype: The conserved phenylalanine or tryptophan is not found at the CDR3 terminus, so this likely reflects a read error. The chain uses TRBV6-1 and TRBJ2-2, with TRBD2 matching over 11 bases. This CDR3 is 15 amino acids long. Germline CDR1 and CDR2: MNHNS and SASEGT. The V gene end was trimmed by 5 bases and the J gene end by 4 bases; junction bases not matched to a gene: 3. The CDR3 here is CASSLLAGATGELFY. Written as DNA, the CDR3 is TGTGCCAGCAGTCTACTAGCGGGAGCCACCGGGGAGCTGTTTTAT.

This clonotype has only one observation. J is TRBJ2-3 and V is TRBV29-1; 7 bases agree with TRBD2. V shed 8 bases and J 5 bases; nucleotides not matched to a gene: 7. The CDR3 covers 12 residues. Germline lookup yields CDR1 SQVTM and CDR2 ANQGSEA. The CDR3 nucleotides are TGCAGCATGGGGGGGGTCATAGATACGCAGTATTTT. It yields the protein CSMGGVIDTQYF.

This chain uses TRBV11-1 with TRBJ2-2; D not certain. V was trimmed by 2 bases and J by 5 bases, leaving 9 bases between them. The CDR3 covers 14 residues. The germline V gene encodes CDR1 SGHAT and CDR2 FQDESV (reference sequence). CDR3 sequence (DNA): TGTGCCAGCAGCTTACGACAACTGACCGGGGAGCTGTTTTTT. Protein product: CASSLRQLTGELFF.

This clonotype was counted once. An end of the junction differs from the germline gene, which may be a read error. The CDR3 DNA sequence: TGTACCAGCAGCTTTGCGGGACAGGGGGCAACTAATGAAAAACTGTTTTTT. Its protein is CTSSFAGQGATNEKLFF. The chain links TRBV5-8 to TRBJ1-4; 11 bases are a match to TRBD1. The germline V gene encodes CDR1 SGHTS and CDR2 YDEGEE. This CDR3 spans 17 amino acids.

On this clonotype itself: A read error is possible here, since a much larger clone lies one base away. CDR3 residues: CASSRGVQHQHF. DNA of the CDR3: TGTGCCAGCAGCCGAGGCGTTCAGCACCAGCATTTT. The chain couples TRBV12-3 or TRBV12-4 to TRBJ1-5, with D hard to call. This CDR3 is built from 12 residues.

Regarding this clonotype: Mismatch with germline at one junction end may stem from a read error. This chain joins TRBV11-2 and TRBJ2-2, with 7 bases lining up with TRBD1. Germline CDR1 and CDR2: SGHAT and FQNNGV. CDR3 length equals 16 residues. CDR3 residues: CASNLVGTGVAGVLFF. CDR3 bases: TGTGCGAGTAACTTAGTGGGCACAGGGGTTGCCGGGGTGCTGTTTTTT.

This clonotype was seen just once. A read error is likely, as this CDR3 ends without the conserved phenylalanine or tryptophan. The limits of the CDR3 on the DNA are not certain, so only TCRdb's listed CDR3 is given. The J gene is TRBJ2-1, the V gene TRBV5-1; the D call TRBD2 from the table was never checked on the DNA. The CDR3 extends over 16 residues, inclusive of both ends. Germline loops: CDR1 SGHRS, CDR2 YFSETQ. The chain's CDR3 is CASSVRPGTSGDEQII.

V gene TRBV28 combines with J gene TRBJ1-2; TRBD1 is a possible D gene (6 bases). The CDR3 length is 14 residues. V lost 10 bases to trimming and J lost 4 bases, with 19 bases between them. Germline assignment: CDR1 MDHEN and CDR2 SYDVKM. The CDR3 spells CATSSPPGAYGYTF. In nucleotides, the CDR3 is TGTGCCACATCATCCCCCCCAGGGGCCTATGGCTACACCTTC.

This clonotype was found a few times. Given a much more abundant clone one base away, this may be a read error. The chain joins TRBV6-2 or TRBV6-3 to TRBJ2-7; D not resolved. Germline V gives CDR1 MNHEY, CDR2 SVGEGT. This CDR3 contains 13 residues. The CDR3 DNA sequence: TGTGCCAGCAGAAAAGGAAGCTCCCACGAGCAGTACTTC. Protein sequence: CASRKGSSHEQYF.

Turning to this clonotype: A read error is possible here, since a much larger clone lies one base away. This sequence joins TRBV2 and TRBJ1-2; D may be TRBD1 (6 bases). CDR3 length equals 11 residues. V was pared by 7 bases and J by 9 bases, with 12 bases between. Germline CDR1 reads SNHLY; CDR2 reads FYNNEI. CDR3 bases: TGTGCCAGCACAGGGGCGGTCTGCTACACCTTC. Translating it yields CASTGAVCYTF.

The chain joins TRBV5-1 to TRBJ2-5; D might be TRBD1 (5 bases). In germline, CDR1 is SGHRS, CDR2 YFSETQ. The CDR3 covers 12 residues. Trimming stripped 0 bases from V and 6 bases from J, with 6 bases between. CDR3 sequence reads: CASSLVGQTQYF. For the CDR3, the DNA is TGCGCCAGCAGCTTGGTGGGGCAGACCCAGTACTTC. The whole variable domain, remainder taken from reference TRBV5-1 and TRBJ2-5, is KAGVTQTPRYLIKTRGQQVTLSCSPISGHRSVSWYQQTPGQGLQFLFEYFSETQRNKGNFPGRFSGRQFSNSRSEMNVSTLELGDSALYLCASSLVGQTQYFGPGTRLLVL.

In regard to this clonotype: A much bigger clone sits one base away, suggesting this may be a read error. This chain uses TRBV12-3 or TRBV12-4 with TRBJ1-5; D gene uncertain. The CDR3 consists of 15 residues. The CDR3 spells CGSSFEGMGNQPQHF. The CDR3, as DNA: TGTGGCAGCAGTTTTGAGGGAATGGGCAATCAGCCCCAGCATTTT.

V usage is TRBV12-3 or TRBV12-4 and J usage is TRBJ1-4, with D possibly being TRBD1 (5 bases). The CDR3 contains 15 residues. V lost 9 bases, J lost 4 bases, and 18 bases lay in between. CDR3 nucleotide sequence: TGTGCCAGTACTTCCCAGCAGGGCCTTAATGAAAAACTGTTTTTT. It translates to CASTSQQGLNEKLFF.

On this clonotype itself: One end of the junction does not line up with germline, which may come from a read error. The chain has TRBV6-5 and TRBJ1-1; D ambiguous. CDR3 length: 14 residues. Germline V lookup: CDR1 MNHEY, CDR2 SVGAGI. The CDR3, as DNA: TGTGCCAGCAGTTACCCCTGCGGAAGCACTGAAGTTTTCTTT. It specifies CASSYPCGSTEVFF.

A word on this clonotype: At one of its ends the junction is not consistent with the germline gene, which may arise from a read error. The chain has TRBV12-3 or TRBV12-4 and TRBJ2-7; possible D gene TRBD2, 6 bases. The CDR3 sequence is 14 residues long. The CDR3 reads CAISLSGSRYEQYF. DNA for the CDR3: TGTGCCATCAGTTTATCCGGGAGTCGGTACGAGCAGTATTTC.